Presented here are 24 T cell receptor beta chains from one specimen sequenced in a study of siplizumab effects on memory and regulatory T cells. Clones were read by immunoSEQ multiplex PCR, and TCRdb kept only the in-frame ones, dropping some. The sample lists fewer than 120,000 clones; roughly 92% were seen once. What was sequenced was CD4+ T cells sorted from blood. The source of these receptors is a human donor in good health.

The chain uses TRBV11-3 and TRBJ2-5; 8 bases map to TRBD1. CDR1 SGHNT and CDR2 YENEEA come from the germline V gene. The junction had 12 bases not matched to a gene; V was cut back by 8 bases and J by 4 bases. The CDR3 loop spans 15 amino acids. CDR3 amino acids: CASSPGGRLGETQYF. The CDR3 coding sequence is TGTGCCAGCTCCCCAGGGGGCAGGTTAGGAGAGACCCAGTACTTC.

CDR3 sequence reads: CASSEGGPGRAFF. The CDR3 DNA follows: TGTGCCAGCAGTGAAGGTGGCCCGGGCCGAGCTTTCTTT. The chain uses TRBV25-1 and TRBJ1-1; D is unclear. The CDR3 sequence is 13 residues long. Trimming left V 2 bases short and J 10 bases short, with 14 bases between. Germline assignment: CDR1 MGHDK and CDR2 SYGVNS.

This chain joins TRBV7-9 and TRBJ2-6, with D possibly being TRBD2 (6 bases). Looked up from germline, CDR1 is SEHNR and CDR2 is FQNEAQ (reference sequence). Trimming stripped 6 bases from V and 1 base from J, with 19 bases between. The CDR3 loop spans 18 amino acids. The CDR3 here is CASRGSDGTGSGANVLTF. The CDR3 nucleotides are TGTGCCAGCAGGGGGTCCGACGGGACTGGATCTGGGGCCAACGTCCTGACTTTC.

V gene TRBV25-1 combines with J gene TRBJ1-1, with D possibly matching TRBD1 (6 bases). The germline V gene encodes CDR1 MGHDK and CDR2 SYGVNS. The germline V and J ends were trimmed by 1 base and 3 bases, with 12 bases remaining between them. The CDR3 consists of 15 residues. The CDR3 DNA reads as TGTGCCAGCAGTGAATGGGGGGGCGCGGACACTGAAGCTTTCTTT. Translation: CASSEWGGADTEAFF.

This clone was seen a single time. V is TRBV6-1 and J is TRBJ1-5, with unresolved D. Germline V CDR1 and CDR2: MNHNS, SASEGT. There are 12 residues in the CDR3. V lost 3 bases and J lost 7, with 7 bases in between. CDR3 region: CASSEGGQPQHF. The CDR3 DNA reads TGTGCCAGCAGTGAGGGTGGACAGCCCCAGCATTTT.

The chain links TRBV28 to TRBJ2-5; D is uncertain. Trimming cost V 3 bases and J 4 bases, with 9 bases left between them. CDR1 is MDHEN, CDR2 SYDVKM, per germline. The CDR3 is made up of 13 amino acids. CDR3 in DNA: TGTGCCAGCAGTTTTTTCCTAATAGAGACCCAGTACTTC. This sequence encodes CASSFFLIETQYF.

This chain uses TRBV18 with TRBJ2-1; 10 bases fit TRBD2. Germline loops: CDR1 KGHSH, CDR2 LQKENI. After removal of 3 bases from V and 9 bases from J, the junction contained 5 bases not matched to a gene. The CDR3 has 14 residues. The CDR3 here is CASSPQAGGPEQFF. In DNA, the CDR3 is TGTGCCAGCTCACCCCAAGCGGGAGGGCCTGAGCAGTTCTTC.

The CDR3 reads CASSLAGVDYGYTF. CDR3 DNA: TGTGCCAGCAGCTTGGCGGGGGTCGACTATGGCTACACCTTC. The chain is built from TRBV5-4 and TRBJ1-2; TRBD1 is a possible D gene (5 bases). The CDR3 loop spans 14 amino acids. Germline lookup yields CDR1 SGHNT and CDR2 YYREEE (reference sequence). The germline V and J ends were trimmed by 0 bases and 3 bases, with 9 bases remaining between them.

The V gene is TRBV7-3, the J gene TRBJ2-5; 7 bases align to TRBD2. The CDR3 totals 16 residues. Germline V lookup: CDR1 SGHTA, CDR2 FQGTGA. The V segment lost 5 bases and the J segment 1 base; nucleotides outside the gene matches: 10. The CDR3 protein is CASSPRASGRQETQYF. The CDR3 DNA sequence: TGTGCCAGCAGCCCCCGTGCTAGCGGCCGCCAAGAGACCCAGTACTTC.

The V gene is TRBV2, the J gene TRBJ2-3; TRBD2 might be the D (6 bases). This CDR3 spans 15 amino acids. The V and J ends lost 6 bases and 6 bases respectively, with 19 bases between them. Germline V gene sequence: CDR1 SNHLY, CDR2 FYNNEI. CDR3 residues: CASRAGTGKWDTQYF. The CDR3 DNA follows: TGTGCCAGCAGAGCCGGGACTGGAAAGTGGGATACGCAGTATTTT.

This clone occurred once. The J gene is TRBJ1-1, the V gene TRBV7-9; no reliable D call. V dropped 0 bases and J dropped 4 bases, with 6 bases sitting between them. The CDR3 sequence is 13 residues long. Per the germline V gene, CDR1 is SEHNR and CDR2 is FQNEAQ (reference sequence). CDR3 residues: CASSLATGTEAFF. The CDR3 coding sequence is TGTGCCAGCAGCTTAGCGACGGGCACTGAAGCTTTCTTT. Full variable domain (missing parts from reference TRBV7-9 and TRBJ1-1): DTGVSQNPRHKITKRGQNVTFRCDPISEHNRLYWYRQTLGQGPEFLTYFQNEAQLEKSRLLSDRFSAERPKGSFSTLEIQRTEQGDSAMYLCASSLATGTEAFFGQGTRLTVV.

V usage is TRBV30 and J usage is TRBJ1-1, with D possibly TRBD1 on 6 matching bases. The germline gives CDR1 GTSNPN, CDR2 SVGIG (reference sequence). V lost 0 bases, J lost 1 base, and 18 bases lay in between. This CDR3 has 17 amino acids. CDR3 in DNA: TGTGCCTGGAGTGTATTCGGTATTGGGGGGCCGAACACTGAAGCTTTCTTT. This translates into CAWSVFGIGGPNTEAFF. Drawing the rest from reference TRBV30 and TRBJ1-1, the complete variable domain is SQTIHQWPATLVQPVGSPLSLECTVEGTSNPNLYWYRQAAGRGLQLLFYSVGIGQISSEVPQNLSASRPQDRQFILSSKKLLLSDSGFYLCAWSVFGIGGPNTEAFFGQGTRLTVV.

V usage is TRBV5-1 and J usage is TRBJ1-2, with D hard to call. V dropped 2 bases and J dropped 4 bases, with 9 bases sitting between them. The germline CDR1 and CDR2 sequences are SGHRS and YFSETQ. The CDR3 length is 13 residues. CDR3 in DNA: TGCGCCAGCAGCTTTGACCGAGGCTATGGCTACACCTTC. Its translation: CASSFDRGYGYTF. Together with reference TRBV5-1 and TRBJ1-2, the CDR3 gives the full variable domain: KAGVTQTPRYLIKTRGQQVTLSCSPISGHRSVSWYQQTPGQGLQFLFEYFSETQRNKGNFPGRFSGRQFSNSRSEMNVSTLELGDSALYLCASSFDRGYGYTFGSGTRLTVV.

The chain uses TRBV6-4 and TRBJ1-2, with 9 bases that match TRBD1. Unmatched junction bases numbered 4, after V lost 6 bases and J lost 8 bases. This CDR3 comprises 12 residues. The germline gives CDR1 MRHNA, CDR2 SNTAGT. CDR3 sequence (DNA): TGTGCCAGCAGCGGGACAGGGTACGGCTACACCTTC. This encodes CASSGTGYGYTF.

The chain is built from TRBV5-1 and TRBJ1-2; TRBD1 aligns across 8 bases. V shed 1 base, J shed 2 bases, and the junction held 7 bases outside the gene matches. The CDR3 runs to 16 residues. Germline lookup yields CDR1 SGHRS and CDR2 YFSETQ. CDR3 in amino acids: CASSLTLQGVNYGYTF. The CDR3 DNA is TGCGCCAGCAGCTTGACCCTACAGGGGGTAAACTATGGCTACACCTTC.

The chain is built from TRBV6-5 and TRBJ1-1; 7 bases align to TRBD1. The J segment lost 4 bases and the V segment lost 3 bases, leaving 8 bases of the junction unmatched. Germline CDR1 reads MNHEY; CDR2 reads SVGAGI. CDR3 length: 15 amino acids. In DNA, the CDR3 is TGTGCCAGCAGTTATGTCCCGACAGGGACCACTGAAGCTTTCTTT. This gives the protein CASSYVPTGTTEAFF.

The chain has TRBV5-4 and TRBJ1-6; D uncertain. Trimming left V 0 bases short and J 6 bases short, with 7 bases between. The germline V gene has CDR1 SGHNT and CDR2 YYREEE (reference sequence). CDR3 size: 14 residues. The CDR3 sequence: CASSLESVNSPLHF. The CDR3, as DNA: TGTGCCAGCAGCTTGGAATCCGTTAATTCACCCCTCCACTTT.

The gene calls are TRBV6-5 and TRBJ1-2; TRBD1 is a possible D gene (6 bases). The ends were cut back, 6 bases at V and 5 bases at J, with 13 bases in the middle. Germline loops: CDR1 MNHEY, CDR2 SVGAGI. The CDR3 has 13 residues. This CDR3 is CASSSGEGYGYTF. The CDR3, as DNA: TGTGCCAGCAGCTCAGGGGAGGGGTATGGCTACACCTTC.

The rearrangement links TRBV2 to TRBJ2-1; D tentatively fits TRBD1 or TRBD2 (5 bases each). With 4 bases removed from V and 1 base from J, the gap between germline ends came to 8 bases. Germline V lookup: CDR1 SNHLY, CDR2 FYNNEI. The CDR3 runs to 14 residues. The CDR3 DNA reads TGTGCCAGCAGTGCGGGGCCTTCCTACAATGAGCAGTTCTTC. Translated: CASSAGPSYNEQFF.

This chain connects TRBV9 to TRBJ1-2; no clear D gene. CDR3 size: 13 residues. The V and J ends lost 3 bases and 9 bases respectively, with 15 bases between them. CDR1 SGDLS and CDR2 YYNGEE come from the germline V gene. The CDR3 here is CASSATRRDSYTF. The CDR3, as DNA: TGTGCCAGCAGCGCTACCAGGAGGGATAGCTACACCTTC.

The V and J genes are TRBV4-1 and TRBJ1-2; D is unclear. V lost 0 bases and J lost 6, with 11 bases in between. Looked up from germline, CDR1 is MGHRA and CDR2 is YSYEKL. This CDR3 is 14 amino acids long. CDR3 region: CASSQDWPGNGYTF. The CDR3 nucleotides are TGCGCCAGCAGCCAAGATTGGCCCGGGAATGGCTACACCTTC.

The gene calls are TRBV9 and TRBJ1-5; TRBD1 is a possible D gene (6 bases). V gave up 4 bases and J gave up 3 bases, with 11 bases separating them. This CDR3 comprises 14 residues. The germline V gene encodes CDR1 SGDLS and CDR2 YYNGEE. DNA for the CDR3: TGTGCCAGCAGCACTACGGGGGCCAATCAGCCCCAGCATTTT. Translating gives CASSTTGANQPQHF.

This clone was seen just once. Other nucleotide sequences in the sample specify the same CDR3. The rearrangement links TRBV18 to TRBJ1-1; weak D call: TRBD1 (5 bases). The germline CDR1 and CDR2 sequences are KGHSH and LQKENI. The CDR3 runs 15 residues. With 3 bases removed from V and 5 bases from J, the gap between germline ends came to 16 bases. CDR3 loop: CASSPLGGGGTEAFF. CDR3 nucleotide sequence: TGTGCCAGCTCACCTCTCGGGGGAGGAGGTACTGAAGCTTTCTTT. Variable domain in full (rest from reference TRBV18 and TRBJ1-1): NAGVMQNPRHLVRRRGQEARLRCSPMKGHSHVYWYRQLPEEGLKFMVYLQKENIIDESGMPKERFSAEFPKEGPSILRIQQVVRGDSAAYFCASSPLGGGGTEAFFGQGTRLTVV.

The chain links TRBV5-6 to TRBJ1-1, with D uncertain. This CDR3 is built from 14 residues. In germline, CDR1 is SGHDT, CDR2 YYEEEE. Trimming removed 0 bases at V and 0 bases at J, with 6 bases between. The CDR3 DNA is TGTGCCAGCAGCTTGGGCGAAATGAACACTGAAGCTTTCTTT. Encoded protein: CASSLGEMNTEAFF.